The 29 T cell receptor beta chains reported below all come from one sample, sequenced in a study of graft-versus-host responses after intestinal transplantation. Their antigen targets remain unknown. TCRdb's table, derived via immunoSEQ multiplex PCR, lists solely in-frame clones and lacks some. The data contain about 41,000 clones, approximately 95% of them seen just once; the ten biggest clones take up around 0.53%. The specimen was unstimulated CD8+ T cells sorted from spleen or lymph node cells, collected before transplant. The receptors were gathered from a human donor who was the organ donor for an intestinal transplant.

The V gene is TRBV2, the J gene TRBJ2-1; 8 bases are a match to TRBD2. J gave up 4 bases and V 8 bases, and 1 base lay outside the gene matches. This CDR3 contains 12 residues. Germline CDR1 is SNHLY and CDR2 is FYNNEI. The DNA of the CDR3 is TGTGCCAGCGGGACTAGATACAATGAGCAGTTCTTC. This codes for CASGTRYNEQFF.

V and J are TRBV7-6 and TRBJ1-1; 7 bases map to TRBD1. Germline assignment: CDR1 SGHVS and CDR2 FNYEAQ. The length of the CDR3 is 14 residues. V trimming: 1 base; J trimming: 1 base; junction bases outside the gene matches: 0. This CDR3 is CASSLGTGNTEAFF. CDR3 in DNA: TGTGCCAGCAGCTTAGGGACAGGGAACACTGAAGCTTTCTTT.

This clone has a single count. The genes are TRBV5-1 and TRBJ2-7; D call uncertain. Germline V gene sequence: CDR1 SGHRS, CDR2 YFSETQ. V gave up 2 bases and J gave up 3 bases, with 9 bases separating them. The CDR3 has 13 residues. The CDR3 region has the DNA TGCGCCAGCAGCTTTCAGCTTGACTACGAGCAGTACTTC. This sequence encodes CASSFQLDYEQYF.

The gene calls are TRBV6-6 and TRBJ1-1; tentative D call: TRBD1 (5 bases). Germline V gives CDR1 MNHNY, CDR2 SVGAGI (reference sequence). This CDR3 has 15 residues. Trimming took off 2 bases at V and 0 bases at J, with 10 bases between the two ends. The CDR3 reads CASSYPTGVNTEAFF. CDR3 DNA: TGTGCCAGCAGTTACCCCACGGGGGTGAACACTGAAGCTTTCTTT.

DNA of the CDR3: TGTGCCAGCAGCTTGGGACAGGCTAACTATGGCTACACCTTC. This gives the protein CASSLGQANYGYTF. The rearrangement joins TRBV5-5 to TRBJ1-2, with a possible D match to TRBD1 (6 bases). This CDR3 is built from 14 residues. The germline V gene has CDR1 SGHKS and CDR2 YYEKEE (reference sequence). The V gene lost 0 bases and the J gene lost 0 bases, with 6 bases spanning the gap.

The V and J genes are TRBV6-4 and TRBJ1-2, with D possibly TRBD1 on 6 matching bases. The germline V gene has CDR1 MRHNA and CDR2 SNTAGT. The CDR3 contains 16 residues. Trimming stripped 2 bases from V and 0 bases from J, with 13 bases between. The CDR3 region is CASSDVNRGSNYGYTF. The DNA of the CDR3 is TGTGCCAGCAGTGACGTAAATAGGGGGTCTAACTATGGCTACACCTTC.

J is TRBJ2-2 and V is TRBV9, with a possible D match to TRBD2 (6 bases). Germline values: CDR1 SGDLS, CDR2 YYNGEE. The CDR3 has 16 amino acids. V lost 1 base to trimming and J lost 1 base, with 11 bases between them. CDR3 amino acids: CASSVPVSGNTGELFF. CDR3 nucleotide sequence: TGTGCCAGCAGCGTACCGGTTAGCGGGAACACCGGGGAGCTGTTTTTT.

This sequence joins TRBV5-8 and TRBJ2-1, with D perhaps matching TRBD2 (6 bases). Germline V gives CDR1 SGHTS, CDR2 YDEGEE. V was trimmed by 0 bases and J by 8 bases, leaving 12 bases between them. This CDR3 is built from 14 residues. The DNA of the CDR3 is TGTGCCAGCAGCTTGGTAACTAGCATTGATGAGCAGTTCTTC. Amino acids: CASSLVTSIDEQFF.

The chain uses TRBV2 and TRBJ2-7; 7 bases map to TRBD1. Trimming took 1 base from V and 2 from J; bases not matched to a gene: 2. The length of the CDR3 is 14 residues. The germline V gene encodes CDR1 SNHLY and CDR2 FYNNEI. The CDR3 sequence: CASSEDGTAYEQYF. The CDR3 bases are TGTGCCAGCAGTGAAGATGGGACAGCCTACGAGCAGTACTTC.

The chain has TRBV13 and TRBJ2-1, with TRBD2 identical over 9 bases. This CDR3 is 16 amino acids long. Germline CDR1 PRHDT, CDR2 FYEKMQ (reference sequence). Germline trimming cut 4 bases from V and 5 bases from J; bases unmatched to any gene: 9. The CDR3 coding sequence is TGTGCCAGCAGCTCCGTCCTAGCGGGGTTCGACAATGAGCAGTTCTTC. Its translation: CASSSVLAGFDNEQFF.

The chain has TRBV4-2 and TRBJ2-7; no clear D gene. Germline CDR1 LGHNA, CDR2 YNFKEQ. Trimming pared 0 bases from V and 5 bases from J, leaving 5 bases between. The CDR3 length is 12 residues. CDR3 sequence: CASSQDPHEQYF. The DNA for the CDR3 is TGTGCCAGCAGCCAAGATCCCCACGAGCAGTACTTC.

The CDR3 loop is CASSPIMGPNYGYTF. Here the CDR3 DNA reads TGTGCCAGCAGCCCGATTATGGGCCCTAACTATGGCTACACCTTC. The genes are TRBV4-2 and TRBJ1-2; no firm D call. Per the germline V gene, CDR1 is LGHNA and CDR2 is YNFKEQ. Trimming shortened V by 4 bases and J by 0 bases, and 12 bases separated the two germline ends. The CDR3 length is 15 residues.

A word on this clone: At one end the junction does not follow the germline gene, possibly because of a read error. The V call is TRBV7-7, the J call TRBJ2-7; 8 nucleotides match TRBD1. The CDR3 spans 14 residues. Germline V gene lookup returns CDR1 SSHAT and CDR2 FNYEAQ (reference sequence). The CDR3 is CASSRGQGSHEQYF. The DNA for the CDR3 is TGTGCTAGCAGCCGAGGACAGGGTTCCCACGAGCAGTACTTC. The whole variable domain, remainder taken from reference TRBV7-7 and TRBJ2-7, is GAGVSQSPRYKVTKRGQDVTLRCDPISSHATLYWYQQALGQGPEFLTYFNYEAQPDKSGLPSDRFSAERPEGSISTLTIQRTEQRDSAMYRCASSRGQGSHEQYFGPGTRLTVT.

V is TRBV15 and J is TRBJ2-7; D ambiguous. The CDR3 sequence is 14 residues long. Germline V gene data show CDR1 as LNHNV and CDR2 as YYDKDF (reference sequence). Trimming stripped 3 bases from V and 6 bases from J, with 15 bases between. The CDR3 sequence is CATSSALPDLEQYF. In DNA, the CDR3 is TGTGCCACCAGCAGCGCCCTCCCGGATCTCGAGCAGTACTTC.

This chain uses TRBV7-6 with TRBJ1-2; the D gene is possibly TRBD1 (6 bases). CDR1 and CDR2 from the germline V gene are SGHVS and FNYEAQ. The length of the CDR3 is 15 residues. With 0 bases removed from V and 4 bases from J, the gap between germline ends came to 12 bases. DNA of the CDR3: TGTGCCAGCAGCTTAGCGGGACACTCAACCTATGGCTACACCTTC. This translates into CASSLAGHSTYGYTF.

The genes are TRBV27 and TRBJ1-6; D call uncertain. Germline V gives CDR1 MNHEY, CDR2 SMNVEV (reference sequence). V lost 3 bases to trimming and J lost 7 bases, with 13 bases between them. The CDR3 spans 15 residues. This chain's CDR3 is CASSFGWQPNSPLHF. CDR3 sequence (DNA): TGTGCCAGCAGTTTCGGTTGGCAGCCCAATTCACCCCTCCACTTT.

This clone was detected once. The chain has TRBV4-3 and TRBJ1-2; the D gene is possibly TRBD1 (5 bases). The CDR3 is 16 amino acids. Germline V gene sequence: CDR1 LGHNA, CDR2 YSLEER. The V end lost 4 bases, the J end lost 4 bases, and 19 bases lay between the germline ends. The CDR3 reads CASSPLLDNLFYGYTF. Written as DNA, the CDR3 is TGCGCCAGCAGCCCCCTGTTGGACAACCTTTTCTATGGCTACACCTTC.

This clone was detected only once. The chain combines TRBV7-6 with TRBJ1-2; the D gene is possibly TRBD1 (5 bases). Germline V gene lookup returns CDR1 SGHVS and CDR2 FNYEAQ. V was trimmed by 0 bases and J by 8 bases, leaving 16 bases between them. The CDR3 is 15 residues long. The DNA of the CDR3 is TGTGCCAGCAGCTTAGCGCTAATGGGGGTAGAGGGCTACACCTTC. Amino acids: CASSLALMGVEGYTF. Together with reference TRBV7-6 and TRBJ1-2, the CDR3 gives the full variable domain: GAGVSQSPRYKVTKRGQDVALRCDPISGHVSLYWYRQALGQGPEFLTYFNYEAQQDKSGLPNDRFSAERPEGSISTLTIQRTEQRDSAMYRCASSLALMGVEGYTFGSGTRLTVV.

The gene calls are TRBV7-8 and TRBJ2-5, with TRBD2 identical over 8 bases. The CDR3 runs to 15 residues. CDR1 is SGHVS and CDR2 is FQNEAQ in the germline V gene. V trimming: 6 bases; J trimming: 5 bases; junction bases outside the gene matches: 11. CDR3 region: CASRATGLATETQYF. The CDR3 DNA is TGTGCCAGCAGGGCCACCGGACTAGCTACCGAGACCCAGTACTTC.

The chain employs TRBV13 and TRBJ2-2, with a possible D match to TRBD2 (6 bases). Germline lookup yields CDR1 PRHDT and CDR2 FYEKMQ (reference sequence). The CDR3 is 15 amino acids. The germline V and J ends were trimmed by 5 bases and 4 bases, with 14 bases remaining between them. This chain's CDR3 is CASSAGRLSTGELFF. CDR3 in DNA: TGTGCCAGCAGCGCTGGGAGGCTCTCCACCGGGGAGCTGTTTTTT. Variable domain in full (rest from reference TRBV13 and TRBJ2-2): AAGVIQSPRHLIKEKRETATLKCYPIPRHDTVYWYQQGPGQDPQFLISFYEKMQSDKGSIPDRFSAQQFSDYHSELNMSSLELGDSALYFCASSAGRLSTGELFFGEGSRLTVL.

The chain recombines TRBV11-2 with TRBJ2-3, with 9 bases fitting TRBD2. CDR1 is SGHAT and CDR2 is FQNNGV in the germline V gene. CDR3 length: 16 residues. Unmatched junction bases numbered 9, after V lost 6 bases and J lost 2 bases. CDR3 in amino acids: CASRALAGAYTDTQYF. The CDR3 DNA follows: TGTGCCAGCAGAGCATTAGCGGGGGCGTACACAGATACGCAGTATTTT. The complete variable domain, with remaining parts taken from reference TRBV11-2 and TRBJ2-3, reads EAGVAQSPRYKIIEKRQSVAFWCNPISGHATLYWYQQILGQGPKLLIQFQNNGVVDDSQLPKDRFSAERLKGVDSTLKIQPAKLEDSAVYLCASRALAGAYTDTQYFGPGTRLTVL.

The rearrangement joins TRBV9 to TRBJ1-3; D is uncertain. The CDR3 contains 13 residues. Germline loops: CDR1 SGDLS, CDR2 YYNGEE. V lost 10 bases and J lost 8, with 19 bases in between. Here the CDR3 DNA reads TGTGCCTCCGCCCAGCTCACTGGGGACACCATATATTTT. Translating gives CASAQLTGDTIYF. The full variable domain, in which reference TRBV9 and TRBJ1-3 provide the parts outside the CDR3, is DSGVTQTPKHLITATGQRVTLRCSPRSGDLSVYWYQQSLDQGLQFLIQYYNGEERAKGNILERFSAQQFPDLHSELNLSSLELGDSALYFCASAQLTGDTIYFGEGSWLTVV.

The chain couples TRBV7-9 to TRBJ1-1; unclear D gene. Per the germline V gene, CDR1 is SEHNR and CDR2 is FQNEAQ (reference sequence). V lost 1 base, J lost 5 bases, and 5 bases lay in between. The CDR3 length is 12 residues. DNA of the CDR3: TGTGCCAGCAGCTTAGTTATTACTGAAGCTTTCTTT. It specifies CASSLVITEAFF.

The chain uses TRBV6-1 and TRBJ2-3; 8 positions match TRBD2. The germline CDR1 and CDR2 sequences are MNHNS and SASEGT. The ends lost 2 bases at V and 3 bases at J; junction bases unmatched: 7. The CDR3 extends over 16 amino acids. CDR3 sequence (DNA): TGTGCCAGCAGTGAATATCGGGGCGGGAGGACAGATACGCAGTATTTT. Translating it yields CASSEYRGGRTDTQYF.

The V and J genes are TRBV10-3 and TRBJ2-3; 9 nucleotides line up with TRBD2. The CDR3 is 15 residues long. The ends lost 7 bases at V and 4 bases at J; junction bases unmatched: 9. Germline assignment: CDR1 ENHRY and CDR2 SYGVKD. The CDR3 protein is CAIKGRGGIADTQYF. As DNA, the CDR3 is TGTGCCATCAAAGGGCGGGGGGGCATCGCAGATACGCAGTATTTT.

This chain uses TRBV4-3 with TRBJ2-1; D is ambiguous. The ends were cut back, 3 bases at V and 6 bases at J, with 18 bases in the middle. CDR1 LGHNA and CDR2 YSLEER come from the germline V gene. The CDR3 is 16 residues long. The CDR3 DNA follows: TGCGCCAGCAGCCAGAGTGGCTACCCGGCGTCCAATGAGCAGTTCTTC. As protein: CASSQSGYPASNEQFF.

The chain combines TRBV5-6 with TRBJ1-1; D gene uncertain. The CDR3 contains 13 residues. Germline assignment: CDR1 SGHDT and CDR2 YYEEEE. The ends were cut back, 0 bases at V and 2 bases at J, with 5 bases in the middle. This chain's CDR3 is CASSLGFNTEAFF. For the CDR3, the DNA is TGTGCCAGCAGCTTGGGATTCAACACTGAAGCTTTCTTT.

The chain is built from TRBV5-1 and TRBJ1-2; tentative D call: TRBD1 (5 bases). Per the germline V gene, CDR1 is SGHRS and CDR2 is YFSETQ. V lost 3 bases, J lost 4 bases, and 16 bases lay in between. The CDR3 length is 15 residues. The CDR3 loop reads CASSWGLLRPYGYTF. The CDR3 coding sequence is TGCGCCAGCAGCTGGGGCTTGCTCAGGCCCTATGGCTACACCTTC. Supplemented by reference TRBV5-1 and TRBJ1-2, the full variable domain reads KAGVTQTPRYLIKTRGQQVTLSCSPISGHRSVSWYQQTPGQGLQFLFEYFSETQRNKGNFPGRFSGRQFSNSRSEMNVSTLELGDSALYLCASSWGLLRPYGYTFGSGTRLTVV.

The J gene is TRBJ2-4, the V gene TRBV11-2; D remains ambiguous. The length of the CDR3 is 14 residues. The V gene's germline CDR1 is SGHAT and CDR2 FQNNGV. The V and J ends lost 5 bases and 8 bases respectively, with 16 bases between them. CDR3 sequence (DNA): TGTGCCAGCAGCGCACCGGGCCCTGCGGACATTCAGTACTTC. Its protein is CASSAPGPADIQYF.